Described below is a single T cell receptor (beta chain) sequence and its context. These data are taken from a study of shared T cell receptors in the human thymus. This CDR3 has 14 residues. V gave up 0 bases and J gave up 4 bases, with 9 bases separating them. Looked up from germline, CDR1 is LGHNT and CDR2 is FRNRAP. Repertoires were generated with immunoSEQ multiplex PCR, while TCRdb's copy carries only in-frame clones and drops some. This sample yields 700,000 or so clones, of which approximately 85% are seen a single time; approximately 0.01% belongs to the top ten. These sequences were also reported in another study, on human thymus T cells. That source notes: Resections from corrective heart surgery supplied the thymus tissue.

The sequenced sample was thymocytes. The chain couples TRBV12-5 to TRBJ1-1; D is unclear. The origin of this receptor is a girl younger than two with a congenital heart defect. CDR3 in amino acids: CASGLVRKSTEAFF. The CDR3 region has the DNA TGTGCTAGTGGTTTGGTAAGAAAGAGCACTGAAGCTTTCTTT.